Listed here are 3 T cell receptor beta chains from one sample, sequenced in a study of identical twins (dated by TCRdb to the mid-2010s). Libraries were made using 5' RACE. Sequencing took place on an Illumina HiSeq 2000. The public reads were run again by TCRdb, first through fastp at Q25 and then through MiXCR, and only productive beta chains were kept. When rows share a CDR3 protein, they turn into one entry using the most common DNA and genes. The sample yields around 450,000 distinct CDR3 sequences; 11% to 15% were counted once. Of the sample, about 0.53% is held by the ten largest clones. These data were also reused for a study on yellow fever vaccine responses in identical twins.

The specimen sequenced was CD4+ T cells sorted from blood. The receptor source for this set is a woman aged 18-29 years in good health.

The V call is TRBV18, the J call TRBJ2-1, with 7 bases fitting TRBD1. Germline CDR1 KGHSH, CDR2 LQKENI. The CDR3 has 14 residues. J gave up 6 bases and V 2 bases, and 4 bases lay outside the gene matches. DNA for the CDR3: TGTGCCAGCTCACCAGTGACAGGGACCAATGAGCAGTTCTTC. Residues: CASSPVTGTNEQFF.

The chain couples TRBV7-2 to TRBJ2-7; D is uncertain. Germline V CDR1 and CDR2: SGHTA, FQGNSA. Deletions cut 3 bases from V and 7 bases from J, with 13 bases between. The CDR3 spans 13 residues. The DNA of the CDR3 is TGTGCCAGCAGCTTCCCTAATCAGGAGGAGCAGTACTTC. It translates to CASSFPNQEEQYF.

This chain joins TRBV15 and TRBJ2-3; D unclear. The CDR3 has 14 residues. CDR1 and CDR2 (germline): LNHNV, YYDKDF (reference sequence). V was pared by 0 bases and J by 4 bases, with 8 bases between. The CDR3 region has the DNA TGTGCCACCAGCAGAGACTCCCCTCCAGATACGCAGTATTTT. Protein sequence: CATSRDSPPDTQYF.